This T cell receptor (beta chain) was profiled in a study of T cell responses to AZD1222 COVID-19 vaccine. Whole-study findings and limits: Spike regions recognized by vaccine-associated CD4 TCRs spanned the protein, led by 160-218 and 743-854. In a largely white British group with more females than males, clonal diversity was possibly underestimated. Increases in Spike-specific TCR breadth and depth were seen after two AZD1222 doses.

The protocol was immunoSEQ multiplex PCR, while the TCRdb copy is restricted to in-frame clones and leaves out a portion. The sample yields approximately 100,000 clones, 80% to 90% seen once. The V and J ends lost 5 bases and 8 bases, in that order; junction bases with no gene match: 7. From germline, CDR1 is MDHEN and CDR2 SYDVKM. The CDR3 is made up of 15 amino acids. Details on this clone: The antigen is not known.

The TCR was taken from an adult in good health. The sequences come from peripheral blood, collected on day 0 of AZD1222 vaccination. The rearrangement uses TRBV28 and TRBJ1-4; the match to TRBD1 covers 11 bases. The CDR3 spells CASSLRTGGGEKLFF. The CDR3 DNA sequence: TGTGCCAGCAGTCTCCGGACAGGGGGCGGGGAAAAACTGTTTTTT.